The 16 T cell receptor beta chains presented below share a single source sample, sequenced in a study of blood T cell repertoires in COVID-19. The repertoire was sequenced with immunoSEQ multiplex PCR; TCRdb's copy has only in-frame clones and lacks some. Among 80,000 to 100,000 clones listed, about 90% were seen once. The sequencing sample was made of peripheral blood. The receptors were gathered from a human donor with active COVID-19. The donor label of this sample is uncertain.

This clone was counted only a few times. V and J are TRBV27 and TRBJ1-1; perhaps TRBD1 as D (5 bases). V was cut by 2 bases and J by 4 bases, with 11 bases left in between. CDR1 is MNHEY, CDR2 SMNVEV, per germline (reference sequence). There are 14 residues in the CDR3. The CDR3 DNA sequence: TGTGCCAGCAGTTTAGCAGGGCCCTCCACTGAAGCTTTCTTT. Protein product: CASSLAGPSTEAFF.

This sequence joins TRBV24-1 and TRBJ2-5, with a weak D call TRBD1 (8 bases). Trimming removed 4 bases from V and 6 bases from J, with 20 bases in between. The CDR3 is 16 residues long. Germline-derived CDR1 and CDR2 are KGHDR and SFDVKD. The CDR3 bases are TGTGCCACCAGTGACCCCCGGGGGGACAGGAGGCAGACCCAGTACTTC. This gives the protein CATSDPRGDRRQTQYF.

The count of this clone is one. The gene calls are TRBV11-1 and TRBJ2-7, with 13 bases aligning to TRBD2. Germline V lookup: CDR1 SGHAT, CDR2 FQDESV (reference sequence). This CDR3 is built from 14 residues. V was pared by 3 bases and J by 12 bases, with 8 bases of the junction left unmatched. The CDR3 DNA sequence: TGTGCCAGCAGCTTCCTAGGACTAGCGGGGGTGCCGTACTTC. It translates to CASSFLGLAGVPYF.

J is TRBJ1-1 and V is TRBV4-1, with no clear D. Trimming removed 3 bases at V and 4 bases at J, with 18 bases between. The CDR3 runs to 16 residues. The V gene's germline CDR1 is MGHRA and CDR2 YSYEKL. The CDR3 coding sequence is TGCGCCAGCAGCCACGGAAAGGACGCTAGCAGCACTGAAGCTTTCTTT. Translating gives CASSHGKDASSTEAFF.

V and J are TRBV25-1 and TRBJ2-3, with 11 nucleotides matching TRBD2. J lost 4 bases, V lost 6 bases, and 6 bases had no gene match. The CDR3 sequence is 15 residues long. Germline V CDR1 and CDR2: MGHDK, SYGVNS. This CDR3 reads CASSVSGGAPDTQYF. The CDR3 DNA sequence: TGTGCCAGCAGCGTTAGCGGGGGGGCCCCAGATACGCAGTATTTT. The full variable domain, completed using reference TRBV25-1 and TRBJ2-3, is EADIYQTPRYLVIGTGKKITLECSQTMGHDKMYWYQQDPGMELHLIHYSYGVNSTEKGDLSSESTVSRIRTEHFPLTLESARPSHTSQYLCASSVSGGAPDTQYFGPGTRLTVL.

V is TRBV21-1 and J is TRBJ1-2; the table names TRBD1, a call not compared with the DNA. TRBV21-1 is marked as a pseudogene. The CDR3 is 13 residues long. As DNA, the CDR3 is TGTGCCAGCAGCACACAGCAGGGGTATGGCTACACCTTC. Translated, it gives CASSTQQGYGYTF.

The V call is TRBV4-3, the J call TRBJ2-2; no clear D gene. V dropped 1 base and J dropped 6 bases, with 9 bases sitting between them. This CDR3 has 14 residues. Per the germline V gene, CDR1 is LGHNA and CDR2 is YSLEER. The CDR3 DNA reads TGCGCCAGCAGCCAAGGAACAGTGGCCGGGGAGCTGTTTTTT. Protein: CASSQGTVAGELFF.

The chain carries TRBV7-6 and TRBJ2-1, with 10 bases lining up with TRBD1. Germline CDR1 and CDR2: SGHVS and FNYEAQ. This CDR3 comprises 15 residues. V was pared by 5 bases and J by 7 bases, with 8 bases of the junction left unmatched. CDR3 nucleotides: TGTGCCAGCAGCAGCCGGGACAGGGGAGGGAATGAGCAGTTCTTC. Translated, it gives CASSSRDRGGNEQFF. The variable domain in full, completed from reference TRBV7-6 and TRBJ2-1, reads GAGVSQSPRYKVTKRGQDVALRCDPISGHVSLYWYRQALGQGPEFLTYFNYEAQQDKSGLPNDRFSAERPEGSISTLTIQRTEQRDSAMYRCASSSRDRGGNEQFFGPGTRLTVL.

The chain links TRBV6-5 to TRBJ2-3; perhaps TRBD1 as D (5 bases). The CDR3 has 15 residues. V lost 6 bases, J lost 1 base, and 14 bases lay in between. Germline lookup yields CDR1 MNHEY and CDR2 SVGAGI. CDR3 loop: CASRPSGWGTDTQYF. CDR3 in DNA: TGTGCCAGCAGGCCTTCAGGGTGGGGCACAGATACGCAGTATTTT.

This clone appeared a single time. The CDR3 here is CASSPDGAGGTGELFF. The CDR3, as DNA: TGTGCCAGCAGCCCCGATGGGGCGGGGGGCACCGGGGAGCTGTTTTTT. The J gene is TRBJ2-2, the V gene TRBV3-1 (or the pseudogene TRBV3-2); 8 nucleotides match TRBD2. This CDR3 is 16 amino acids long. CDR1 and CDR2 (germline): LGHDT, YNNKEL (reference sequence). Trimming removed 4 bases from V and 4 bases from J; junction bases left unmatched: 8.

The chain recombines TRBV20-1 with TRBJ2-4; D unclear. Trimming took off 3 bases at V and 3 bases at J, with 6 bases between the two ends. The CDR3 runs to 12 residues. Germline V gene sequence: CDR1 DFQATT, CDR2 SNEGSKA (reference sequence). The CDR3 is CSASGSKNIQYF. CDR3 in DNA: TGCAGTGCTAGTGGCAGCAAAAACATTCAGTACTTC.

This chain connects TRBV11-2 to TRBJ2-5, with 7 bases lining up with TRBD2. The CDR3 loop spans 14 amino acids. Germline V CDR1 and CDR2: SGHAT, FQNNGV. Trimming took 4 bases from V and 4 from J; bases not matched to a gene: 6. The CDR3 DNA follows: TGTGCCAGCAGCTCCAGTGGGGGGGGAGAGACCCAGTACTTC. It codes for CASSSSGGGETQYF. Based on the CDR3 plus reference TRBV11-2 and TRBJ2-5, the full variable domain is EAGVAQSPRYKIIEKRQSVAFWCNPISGHATLYWYQQILGQGPKLLIQFQNNGVVDDSQLPKDRFSAERLKGVDSTLKIQPAKLEDSAVYLCASSSSGGGETQYFGPGTRLLVL.

The rearrangement uses TRBV3-1 (or the pseudogene TRBV3-2) and TRBJ2-2; 7 positions match TRBD1. The germline V gene encodes CDR1 LGHDT and CDR2 YNNKEL (reference sequence). The CDR3 spans 16 residues. With 4 bases clipped from V and 5 bases from J, the junction kept 10 bases outside the gene matches. Here the CDR3 reads CASSPRTGASTGELFF. The CDR3 DNA sequence: TGTGCCAGCAGCCCACGGACAGGAGCAAGTACCGGGGAGCTGTTTTTT.

The genes are TRBV5-4 and TRBJ1-6; possibly TRBD1 for D (6 bases). Germline V gives CDR1 SGHNT, CDR2 YYREEE (reference sequence). This CDR3 has 14 residues. The germline V and J ends were trimmed by 7 bases and 3 bases, with 11 bases remaining between them. The CDR3 protein is CASGADSYNSPLHF. The CDR3 nucleotides are TGTGCCAGCGGCGCGGACAGCTATAATTCACCCCTCCACTTT.

This chain's CDR3 is CASSEPQGTGELFF. In DNA form, the CDR3 reads TGCGCCAGCAGTGAGCCCCAGGGGACCGGGGAGCTGTTTTTT. This sequence joins TRBV10-2 and TRBJ2-2; the D gene is possibly TRBD1 (6 bases). CDR3 length: 14 residues. Trimming shortened V by 2 bases and J by 5 bases, and 9 bases separated the two germline ends. Per the germline V gene, CDR1 is WSHSY and CDR2 is SAAADI.

The chain joins TRBV5-6 to TRBJ1-1; D unresolved. The germline V gene encodes CDR1 SGHDT and CDR2 YYEEEE. Trimming left V 3 bases short and J 4 bases short, with 13 bases between. The CDR3 runs 14 residues. The CDR3 DNA sequence: TGTGCCAGCAGCTCCTTGGGGAGGGTCACTGAAGCTTTCTTT. Protein product: CASSSLGRVTEAFF. Full variable domain (remainder filled in from reference TRBV5-6 and TRBJ1-1): DAGVTQSPTHLIKTRGQQVTLRCSPKSGHDTVSWYQQALGQGPQFIFQYYEEEERQRGNFPDRFSGHQFPNYSSELNVNALLLGDSALYLCASSSLGRVTEAFFGQGTRLTVV.